These 29 T cell receptor beta chains were all obtained from the same sample, sequenced in a study of T cells in Graves' hyperthyroidism and ophthalmopathy. Amplification targeted TCR beta CDR3 regions from RNA transcripts. A set of HTBI primers served as the primers for a first-round RT-PCR of the TCR CDR3. A single record per CDR3 protein comes from TCRdb applying MiXCR to the multiplex PCR reads. The sample holds 400,000 to 600,000 distinct CDR3 sequences; about 16% are singletons and the top ten take about 29%. The sample was blood. Receptor source: a young woman with Graves' ophthalmopathy.

Comments on this clonotype: A read error may be the cause here, since a much bigger clone is one base away. The chain is built from TRBV7-2 and TRBJ2-1; D may be TRBD1 or TRBD2 (5 bases each). Trimming removed 7 bases from V and 0 bases from J, with 16 bases in between. The germline V gene encodes CDR1 SGHTA and CDR2 FQGNSA. The CDR3 sequence is 16 residues long. The CDR3 DNA is TGTGCCAGCAACTCACGGGACCTAAGCTCCTACAATGAGCAGTTCTTC. Encoded protein: CASNSRDLSSYNEQFF.

This clonotype was observed many times. The rearrangement uses TRBV5-1 and TRBJ1-1; D gene unclear. The CDR3 runs to 19 residues. V was trimmed by 4 bases and J by 0 bases, leaving 25 bases between them. Germline values: CDR1 SGHRS, CDR2 YFSETQ. The CDR3 region is CASSRSNATLGKLNTEAFF. CDR3 in DNA: TGCGCCAGCAGCCGGTCTAATGCGACACTCGGAAAGTTGAACACTGAAGCTTTCTTT.

In its sample, this clonotype was seen a few times. The chain carries TRBV29-1 and TRBJ1-2; D might be TRBD1 (5 bases). The germline V gene has CDR1 SQVTM and CDR2 ANQGSEA. This CDR3 contains 15 residues. The V gene lost 7 bases and the J gene lost 4 bases, with 22 bases spanning the gap. The CDR3 here is CSDRFHHQGFYGYTF. The DNA for the CDR3 is TGCAGCGACCGATTCCATCACCAGGGCTTCTATGGCTACACCTTC.

There are many counts of this clonotype. The gene calls are TRBV20-1 and TRBJ2-1, with 11 bases lining up with TRBD2. The germline gives CDR1 DFQATT, CDR2 SNEGSKA (reference sequence). This CDR3 is 14 amino acids long. The V gene end was trimmed by 6 bases and the J gene end by 5 bases; junction bases not matched to a gene: 6. Here the CDR3 reads CSALGLAVNNEQFF. The CDR3 DNA reads as TGCAGTGCCCTGGGACTAGCGGTCAACAATGAGCAGTTCTTC.

This clonotype showed up just a few times. CDR3 amino acids: CAILRPEGNDEQYF. CDR3 nucleotide sequence: TGTGCCATCTTGAGGCCAGAAGGGAACGACGAGCAGTACTTC. The chain has TRBV10-3 and TRBJ2-7; D not resolved. The CDR3 is 14 amino acids. Germline-derived CDR1 and CDR2 are ENHRY and SYGVKD. Trimming removed 8 bases at V and 5 bases at J, with 19 bases between.

This clonotype has only a few counts. V usage is TRBV28 and J usage is TRBJ2-6, with D possibly TRBD1 on 6 matching bases. This CDR3 comprises 15 residues. Germline V gene sequence: CDR1 MDHEN, CDR2 SYDVKM. Trimming took off 5 bases at V and 2 bases at J, with 10 bases between the two ends. The DNA of the CDR3 is TGTGCCAGCAGTCCTACAGGGACTGGGGCCAACGTCCTGACTTTC. Translating gives CASSPTGTGANVLTF.

This clonotype was recorded many times. The rearrangement links TRBV18 to TRBJ2-1; no reliable D call. Deletions cut 3 bases from V and 3 bases from J, with 9 bases between. This CDR3 has 14 amino acids. Germline V gene sequence: CDR1 KGHSH, CDR2 LQKENI. The CDR3 sequence is CASSPVTLYNEQFF. CDR3 in DNA: TGTGCCAGCTCACCCGTGACACTCTACAATGAGCAGTTCTTC.

This clonotype was seen a handful of times. V usage is TRBV5-1 and J usage is TRBJ2-1, with 9 nucleotides matching TRBD1. The CDR3 runs to 15 residues. V lost 6 bases to trimming and J lost 7 bases; unmatched junction nucleotides: 11. CDR1 and CDR2 (germline): SGHRS, YFSETQ. The DNA for the CDR3 is TGCGCCAGCAAAACAGGGGGCGAGTTGCGGAATGAGCAGTTCTTC. Its translation is CASKTGGELRNEQFF.

This clonotype appeared many times. The chain is built from TRBV18 and TRBJ1-3; no clear D gene. This CDR3 has 13 residues. Deletions cut 3 bases from V and 4 bases from J, with 7 bases between. Germline values: CDR1 KGHSH, CDR2 LQKENI. The CDR3 region has the DNA TGTGCCAGCTCACCTCCGCCGGGAAACACCATATATTTT. Protein: CASSPPPGNTIYF.

Many counts were recorded for this clonotype. The V call is TRBV24-1, the J call TRBJ2-7; a weak D match, TRBD1 (5 bases). The V gene's germline CDR1 is KGHDR and CDR2 SFDVKD. V lost 4 bases and J lost 3, with 12 bases in between. This CDR3 comprises 14 residues. The CDR3 DNA sequence: TGTGCCACCAGTGACCCTGACAGAAGCTACGAGCAGTACTTC. It specifies CATSDPDRSYEQYF.

The rearrangement uses TRBV14 and TRBJ2-7; TRBD2 matches at 8 bases. Trimming cost V 4 bases and J 2 bases; bases outside gene matches: 10. This CDR3 is 16 amino acids long. Germline lookup yields CDR1 SGHDN and CDR2 FVKESK. CDR3 DNA: TGTGCCAGCAGCCCCCGGCTAGCGGGTCCCACCTACGAGCAGTACTTC. Translation gives CASSPRLAGPTYEQYF.

Details on this clonotype: Being one base from a much bigger clone, this may be a read error. The chain carries TRBV28 and TRBJ2-7; D possibly uses TRBD1 or TRBD2 (5 bases each). Germline assignment: CDR1 MDHEN and CDR2 SYDVKM. The CDR3 covers 13 residues. Here the CDR3 DNA reads TGTGCCAGCATAGCCTTTGGGACCTACGAGCAGCACTTC. Translated, it gives CASIAFGTYEQHF.

Only a few counts were recorded for this clonotype. The J gene is TRBJ2-3, the V gene TRBV27; 16 nucleotides match TRBD2. This CDR3 contains 18 residues. Germline V lookup: CDR1 MNHEY, CDR2 SMNVEV (reference sequence). Trimming removed 4 bases from V and 11 bases from J; junction bases left unmatched: 15. The CDR3 DNA is TGTGCCAGCAGTTCCACCCCATGGACGGGACTAGCGGGAGGGATGCAGTATTTT. This encodes CASSSTPWTGLAGGMQYF.

V is TRBV27 and J is TRBJ2-1; TRBD2 is a possible D gene (6 bases). The CDR3 contains 15 residues. V was shortened by 4 bases and J by 3 bases, with 13 bases between the two germline ends. The germline gives CDR1 MNHEY, CDR2 SMNVEV (reference sequence). For the CDR3, the DNA is TGTGCCAGCAGTTGGGACGCGGGATACTACAATGAGCAGTTCTTC. Translated: CASSWDAGYYNEQFF.

The V gene is TRBV27, the J gene TRBJ2-2; 9 nucleotides line up with TRBD2. The CDR3 runs to 13 residues. Germline V gene data show CDR1 as MNHEY and CDR2 as SMNVEV (reference sequence). After removal of 9 bases from V and 5 bases from J, the junction contained 4 bases not matched to a gene. The chain's CDR3 is CASRLAATGELFF. DNA of the CDR3: TGTGCCAGTAGACTAGCGGCAACCGGGGAGCTGTTTTTT.

There are many counts of this clonotype. This sequence joins TRBV12-3 or TRBV12-4 and TRBJ2-7, with a weak D call TRBD2 (6 bases). Trimming took 6 bases from V and 5 from J, leaving 11 bases between them. The CDR3 runs to 12 residues. The CDR3 loop reads CASSSTRNEQYF. CDR3 in DNA: TGTGCCAGCAGCTCGACTAGGAACGAGCAGTACTTC.

V usage is TRBV6-1 and J usage is TRBJ2-5; 7 positions agree with TRBD1. Per germline, CDR1 MNHNS and CDR2 SASEGT. CDR3 length equals 16 residues. J gave up 2 bases and V 5 bases, and 11 bases lay outside the gene matches. This chain's CDR3 is CASSYFRQGRQETQYF. In nucleotides, the CDR3 is TGTGCCAGCAGTTATTTCCGACAGGGCCGGCAAGAGACCCAGTACTTC.

The chain uses TRBV4-1 and TRBJ1-2; D is possibly TRBD1 (5 bases). This CDR3 is built from 16 residues. Germline V gene lookup returns CDR1 MGHRA and CDR2 YSYEKL. Trimming shortened V by 3 bases and J by 0 bases, and 14 bases separated the two germline ends. The CDR3 coding sequence is TGCGCCAGCAGCCAGGGGAGGGGTCAAGCTAACTATGGCTACACCTTC. Protein product: CASSQGRGQANYGYTF.

This clonotype was counted a few times. The gene calls are TRBV6-2 or TRBV6-3 and TRBJ2-7; a possible D gene is TRBD1 (7 bases). Germline V lookup: CDR1 MNHEY, CDR2 SVGEGT. This CDR3 comprises 14 residues. V lost 6 bases, J lost 4 bases, and 16 bases lay in between. CDR3 coding DNA: TGTGCCAGCAGCCCCGCGGGACAGATATACGAGCAGTACTTC. Its translation: CASSPAGQIYEQYF.

This clonotype was observed a few times. This sequence joins TRBV4-2 and TRBJ1-6; no firm D call. V lost 0 bases and J lost 7, with 7 bases in between. Germline values: CDR1 LGHNA, CDR2 YNFKEQ. The CDR3 covers 14 residues. The CDR3 sequence is CASSQEAENSPLHF. The CDR3 DNA is TGTGCCAGCAGCCAAGAGGCCGAGAATTCACCCCTCCACTTT.

The rearrangement uses TRBV6-9 and TRBJ1-6; maybe TRBD1 (6 bases). Trimming shortened V by 3 bases and J by 3 bases, and 12 bases separated the two germline ends. The CDR3 is made up of 16 amino acids. Germline V CDR1 and CDR2: MNHGY, SVAAGI. The CDR3 loop reads CASSYGQQVYNSPLHF. As DNA, the CDR3 is TGTGCCAGCAGTTACGGACAGCAAGTCTATAATTCACCCCTCCACTTT.

This clonotype has a count of ten or more. The chain is built from TRBV11-2 and TRBJ2-3; 9 nucleotides match TRBD2. CDR3 size: 20 residues. Germline-derived CDR1 and CDR2 are SGHAT and FQNNGV. J gave up 4 bases and V 4 bases, and 21 bases lay outside the gene matches. The CDR3 loop is CASSSPKREAGGARPDTQYF. CDR3 DNA: TGTGCCAGCAGCTCACCTAAACGGGAGGCGGGAGGGGCACGACCAGATACGCAGTATTTT. Full variable domain (remainder filled in from reference TRBV11-2 and TRBJ2-3): EAGVAQSPRYKIIEKRQSVAFWCNPISGHATLYWYQQILGQGPKLLIQFQNNGVVDDSQLPKDRFSAERLKGVDSTLKIQPAKLEDSAVYLCASSSPKREAGGARPDTQYFGPGTRLTVL.

The table lists this clonotype with many counts. The rearrangement joins TRBV11-2 to TRBJ2-7, with TRBD2 matching over 8 bases. The CDR3 contains 14 residues. Germline CDR1 is SGHAT and CDR2 is FQNNGV. V shed 4 bases, J shed 5 bases, and the junction held 7 bases outside the gene matches. CDR3 sequence (DNA): TGTGCCAGCAGCTGGCGCGGGACTAGTAACGAGCAGTACTTC. It specifies CASSWRGTSNEQYF.

This clonotype was detected ten times or more. The chain combines TRBV28 with TRBJ2-1, with TRBD2 matching over 8 bases. CDR1 and CDR2 (germline): MDHEN, SYDVKM. The CDR3 consists of 13 residues. Unmatched junction bases numbered 2, after V lost 6 bases and J lost 4 bases. Here the CDR3 DNA reads TGTGCCAGCAGGCCTAGCGGGTACAATGAGCAGTTCTTC. Its translation is CASRPSGYNEQFF.

In its sample, this clonotype was seen many times. The genes are TRBV6-2 or TRBV6-3 and TRBJ2-1, with 8 bases aligning to TRBD1. Looked up from germline, CDR1 is MNHEY and CDR2 is SVGEGT. The CDR3 is 14 residues long. V lost 2 bases, J lost 8 bases, and 5 bases stayed unmatched. CDR3 bases: TGTGCCAGCAGTTACAGGGCAGGGGGCTATGAGCAGTTCTTC. Translation: CASSYRAGGYEQFF.

This clonotype has just a few counts. The chain links TRBV28 to TRBJ2-2; the D gene is possibly TRBD2 (7 bases). This CDR3 is 14 amino acids long. V lost 7 bases, J lost 1 base, and 10 bases lay in between. The germline CDR1 and CDR2 sequences are MDHEN and SYDVKM. The CDR3 DNA sequence: TGTGCCAGCAAGGGGGGGGGGAACACCGGGGAGCTGTTTTTT. Encoded protein: CASKGGGNTGELFF.

This clonotype was seen repeatedly, ten times or more. This rearrangement joins TRBV7-9 to TRBJ2-7; D unclear. Germline CDR1 SEHNR, CDR2 FQNEAQ (reference sequence). This CDR3 has 12 residues. V was clipped by 7 bases and J by 6 bases, with 13 bases between them. CDR3 sequence: CASTTDRPEQYF. In DNA, the CDR3 is TGTGCCAGCACCACGGACCGGCCCGAGCAGTACTTC.

This clonotype was seen more than once but under ten times. This rearrangement joins TRBV6-6 to TRBJ2-1; D call uncertain. The length of the CDR3 is 15 residues. Trimming took 3 bases from V and 4 from J, leaving 13 bases between them. Germline-derived CDR1 and CDR2 are MNHNY and SVGAGI (reference sequence). The CDR3 loop reads CASSYSELSYNEQFF. Here the CDR3 DNA reads TGTGCCAGCAGTTATTCCGAGTTATCTTACAATGAGCAGTTCTTC.

Notes on this clonotype: Being one base from a much bigger clone, this may be a read error. V is TRBV3-1 and J is TRBJ2-1, with TRBD1 as a possible D gene (5 bases). CDR1 and CDR2 (germline): LGHDT, YNNKEL (reference sequence). The CDR3 has 14 residues. The CDR3 sequence is CASSQLGRNNEQCF. In nucleotides, the CDR3 is TGTGCCAGCAGCCAATTGGGGCGAAACAATGAGCAGTGCTTC.